This is a list of T cell receptor beta chains from one sample in a study of a mutant IDH1 vaccine in newly diagnosed glioma. No cognate antigen is known for these TCRs. Generated by immunoSEQ multiplex PCR, the TCRdb table keeps only in-frame clones and is missing some. The sample contains roughly 12,000 clones, around 87% of which appear only once. The sequencing here drew on PBMCs, taken from a glioma patient whose treatment included an IDH1 peptide vaccine. All receptors come from a woman aged 40-49 years with glioma. Some clones in this sample may be carry-over from other donors' samples. The CDR3 runs from the conserved cysteine through the conserved F or W. The order of the fields is clone size, V gene, J gene, D gene, CDR3 DNA, CDR3 protein. The D gene is left open where the match is weak. Not all rows give a size; the values are once, few, many and, for expanded clones, a class.

abundance: -; v_gene: TRBV7-2; j_gene: TRBJ2-7; d_gene: -; CDR3nt: TGTGCCAGCAGCTTAGTAGGGCAGGGAAGCTCCTACGAGCAGTACTTC; CDR3aa: CASSLVGQGSSYEQYF
abundance: -; v_gene: TRBV10-1; j_gene: TRBJ2-2; d_gene: TRBD1; CDR3nt: TGCGCCAGCAGGGACAGGGAGATCCACGACACCGGGGAGCTGTTTTTT; CDR3aa: CASRDREIHDTGELFF
abundance: once; v_gene: TRBV25-1; j_gene: TRBJ1-2; d_gene: -; CDR3nt: TGTGCCAGCAGTGAACCCAATCGAGGGTATGGCTACACCTTC; CDR3aa: CASSEPNRGYGYTF
abundance: -; v_gene: TRBV28; j_gene: TRBJ1-2; d_gene: TRBD1; CDR3nt: TGTGCCAGCAGTGGACTCGACAGGGGGGGACTAGGAGGCTACACCTTC; CDR3aa: CASSGLDRGGLGGYTF
abundance: -; v_gene: TRBV7-2; j_gene: TRBJ2-7; d_gene: -; CDR3nt: TGTGCCAGCAGCTTAGGGGATTTCGCTAGGAACGAGCAGTACTTC; CDR3aa: CASSLGDFARNEQYF
abundance: -; v_gene: TRBV7-9; j_gene: TRBJ2-7; d_gene: -; CDR3nt: TGTGCCAGCAGCTTAGCCAATAGCGTACAATCCTACGAGCAGTACTTC; CDR3aa: CASSLANSVQSYEQYF
abundance: -; v_gene: TRBV19; j_gene: TRBJ1-3; d_gene: -; CDR3nt: TGTGCCAGTAGTATAGGCGCGGGCTCTGGAAACACCATATATTTT; CDR3aa: CASSIGAGSGNTIYF
abundance: -; v_gene: TRBV10-3; j_gene: TRBJ2-7; d_gene: -; CDR3nt: TGTGCCATCAGCGGATACCTAAAAGAGCGTTCCGAGCAGTACTTC; CDR3aa: CAISGYLKERSEQYF
abundance: -; v_gene: TRBV2; j_gene: TRBJ2-3; d_gene: -; CDR3nt: TGTGCCAGCAGTTGGGGGTATAGCACAGATACGCAGTATTTT; CDR3aa: CASSWGYSTDTQYF
abundance: -; v_gene: TRBV6-1; j_gene: TRBJ2-1; d_gene: TRBD2; CDR3nt: TGTGCCAGCAGTGTAGAACTAGCGGGAGTCCCCTACAATGAGCAGTTCTTC; CDR3aa: CASSVELAGVPYNEQFF
abundance: -; v_gene: TRBV5-1; j_gene: TRBJ2-2; d_gene: -; CDR3nt: TGCGCCAGCAGCTTGGCAGGGCGGGACACCGGGGAGCTGTTTTTT; CDR3aa: CASSLAGRDTGELFF
abundance: few; v_gene: TRBV7-9; j_gene: TRBJ2-3; d_gene: -; CDR3nt: TGTGCCAGCAGCCAACAGCCAAAAGCAGATACGCAGTATTTT; CDR3aa: CASSQQPKADTQYF
abundance: -; v_gene: TRBV12-5; j_gene: TRBJ1-1; d_gene: -; CDR3nt: TGTGCTAGTGGTCCTTCTGGGGGGCGCAGGAACACTGAAGCTTTCTTT; CDR3aa: CASGPSGGRRNTEAFF
abundance: -; v_gene: TRBV25-1; j_gene: TRBJ2-1; d_gene: -; CDR3nt: TGTGCCAGCAGTGAAGCCGGCTATGAGCAGTTCTTC; CDR3aa: CASSEAGYEQFF
abundance: -; v_gene: TRBV7-6; j_gene: TRBJ1-1; d_gene: TRBD1; CDR3nt: TGTGCCAGCAGCTTAGGACAGGGAGACGGGGCTGAAGCTTTCTTT; CDR3aa: CASSLGQGDGAEAFF
abundance: -; v_gene: TRBV10-3; j_gene: TRBJ1-1; d_gene: TRBD1; CDR3nt: TGTGCCATTTCCGGGGAGGGGGCGCGGAGTGAAGCTTTCTTT; CDR3aa: CAISGEGARSEAFF
abundance: -; v_gene: TRBV6-1; j_gene: TRBJ1-6; d_gene: TRBD1; CDR3nt: TGTGCCAGCAGCGACCGGGACAGGTATAGCTCACCCCTCCACTTT; CDR3aa: CASSDRDRYSSPLHF
abundance: -; v_gene: TRBV5-4; j_gene: TRBJ2-7; d_gene: TRBD2; CDR3nt: TGTGCCAGCGGGCTAGCGGGAAACTACGAGCAGTACTTC; CDR3aa: CASGLAGNYEQYF
abundance: -; v_gene: TRBV5-1; j_gene: TRBJ2-1; d_gene: -; CDR3nt: TGCGCCAGCAGCTTGGATGGGGGCCCCTACAATGAGCAGTTCTTC; CDR3aa: CASSLDGGPYNEQFF
abundance: few; v_gene: TRBV7-9; j_gene: TRBJ1-2; d_gene: TRBD1; CDR3nt: TGTGCCAGCAGCTTAGAGGGGGCCCGGGTCGACGGCTACACCTTC; CDR3aa: CASSLEGARVDGYTF
abundance: -; v_gene: TRBV6-4; j_gene: TRBJ1-5; d_gene: -; CDR3nt: TGTGCCAGCAGTGAATACGGGGATAGCAATCAGCCCCAGCATTTT; CDR3aa: CASSEYGDSNQPQHF
abundance: once; v_gene: TRBV18; j_gene: TRBJ2-3; d_gene: -; CDR3nt: TGTGCCAGCTCACCGACCGCCGGGGCTACAGATACGCAGTATTTT; CDR3aa: CASSPTAGATDTQYF
abundance: -; v_gene: TRBV7-2; j_gene: TRBJ1-2; d_gene: -; CDR3nt: TGTGCCAGCAGCTTAAAGACAGAGTACTATGGCTACACCTTC; CDR3aa: CASSLKTEYYGYTF
abundance: once; v_gene: TRBV14; j_gene: TRBJ2-2; d_gene: -; CDR3nt: TGTGCCAGCAGCCCACAGGGCGCGAACACCGGGGAGCTGTTTTTT; CDR3aa: CASSPQGANTGELFF
abundance: -; v_gene: TRBV29-1; j_gene: TRBJ2-1; d_gene: TRBD1; CDR3nt: TGCAGCGATAGACAGGGGGATGCGAATGAGCAGTTCTTC; CDR3aa: CSDRQGDANEQFF
abundance: -; v_gene: TRBV4-1; j_gene: TRBJ2-3; d_gene: -; CDR3nt: TGCGCCAGCAGCCAACCCCGAGGTCAGGGGATGACAGATACGCAGTATTTT; CDR3aa: CASSQPRGQGMTDTQYF
abundance: -; v_gene: TRBV5-5; j_gene: TRBJ2-7; d_gene: -; CDR3nt: TGTGCCAGCAGCCTAGCCGGCGGACAAAACTACGAGCAGTACTTC; CDR3aa: CASSLAGGQNYEQYF
abundance: -; v_gene: TRBV5-1; j_gene: TRBJ2-3; d_gene: -; CDR3nt: TGCGCCAGCAGCTTGAGCCGCACAGATACGCAGTATTTT; CDR3aa: CASSLSRTDTQYF
abundance: -; v_gene: TRBV11-2; j_gene: TRBJ1-1; d_gene: -; CDR3nt: TGTGCCAGCAGCCCGACTCACACAAAAGCTTTCTTT; CDR3aa: CASSPTHTKAFF
abundance: -; v_gene: TRBV4-1; j_gene: TRBJ2-1; d_gene: -; CDR3nt: TGCGCCAGCAGCCAACTGCTGAACCTAAGGACTGGTGAGCAGTTCTTC; CDR3aa: CASSQLLNLRTGEQFF
abundance: -; v_gene: TRBV9; j_gene: TRBJ1-4; d_gene: TRBD1; CDR3nt: TGTGCCAGCAGCGTAGAAGGAGCGGGCAGGGGGCATGAAAAACTGTTTTTT; CDR3aa: CASSVEGAGRGHEKLFF
abundance: -; v_gene: TRBV7-2; j_gene: TRBJ2-3; d_gene: -; CDR3nt: TGTGCCAGCAGCTTAGGGACGCATTTCACAGATACGCAGTATTTT; CDR3aa: CASSLGTHFTDTQYF
abundance: few; v_gene: TRBV7-2; j_gene: TRBJ1-6; d_gene: TRBD1; CDR3nt: TGTGCCAGCAGCTCGACAGGGGGCCTGAATTCACCCCTCCACTTT; CDR3aa: CASSSTGGLNSPLHF
abundance: -; v_gene: TRBV4-1; j_gene: TRBJ2-4; d_gene: -; CDR3nt: TGCGCCAGCAGCCAAGCACGGGGTCCCGGGGAAAACATTCAGTACTTC; CDR3aa: CASSQARGPGENIQYF
abundance: -; v_gene: TRBV4-1; j_gene: TRBJ2-1; d_gene: -; CDR3nt: TGCGCCAGCAGCTATCCGGGACCCAACAGTGAGCAGTTCTTC; CDR3aa: CASSYPGPNSEQFF
abundance: -; v_gene: TRBV10-1; j_gene: TRBJ1-1; d_gene: -; CDR3nt: TGCGCCAGCAAAGTACAGGTTGAAGCTTTCTTT; CDR3aa: CASKVQVEAFF
abundance: -; v_gene: TRBV5-6; j_gene: TRBJ1-6; d_gene: TRBD1; CDR3nt: TGTGCCAGCAGCATACGACAGGGAGGGTCCTATAATTCACCCCTCCACTTT; CDR3aa: CASSIRQGGSYNSPLHF
abundance: -; v_gene: TRBV18; j_gene: TRBJ2-1; d_gene: TRBD1; CDR3nt: TGTGCCAGCTCACCTGGGCAGGGGGCAATCAATGAGCAGTTCTTC; CDR3aa: CASSPGQGAINEQFF
abundance: -; v_gene: TRBV5-1; j_gene: TRBJ2-1; d_gene: -; CDR3nt: TGCGCCAGCAGCTTGAATACGAATGAGCAGTTCTTC; CDR3aa: CASSLNTNEQFF
abundance: -; v_gene: TRBV7-2; j_gene: TRBJ2-5; d_gene: TRBD2; CDR3nt: TGTGCCAGCAGCTTAGGGGGACTAGCGGGAGGCCAGGGGGAGACCCAGTACTTC; CDR3aa: CASSLGGLAGGQGETQYF
abundance: -; v_gene: TRBV10-2; j_gene: TRBJ2-6; d_gene: -; CDR3nt: TGCGCCAGCAGCCGAAGGGAGTTGAACAACCGGAACTCTGGGGCCAACGTCCTGACTTTC; CDR3aa: CASSRRELNNRNSGANVLTF
abundance: -; v_gene: TRBV19; j_gene: TRBJ1-1; d_gene: TRBD1; CDR3nt: TGTGCCACCCGACTGGGACAGGGGGACTACACTGAAGCTTTCTTT; CDR3aa: CATRLGQGDYTEAFF
abundance: -; v_gene: TRBV7-9; j_gene: TRBJ2-7; d_gene: -; CDR3nt: TGTGCCAGCAGCTTACATAAGGAGCAGTACTTC; CDR3aa: CASSLHKEQYF
abundance: -; v_gene: TRBV30; j_gene: TRBJ1-2; d_gene: -; CDR3nt: TGTGCCTGGAGTCAAGGGGGCTATGGCTACACCTTC; CDR3aa: CAWSQGGYGYTF
abundance: -; v_gene: TRBV7-3; j_gene: TRBJ2-5; d_gene: -; CDR3nt: TGTGCCAGCAGCTTAGCGCCCGAGCAGACCCAGTACTTC; CDR3aa: CASSLAPEQTQYF
abundance: once; v_gene: TRBV5-1; j_gene: TRBJ2-7; d_gene: -; CDR3nt: TGCGCCAGCAGCTTGGGAAACGAGCAGTACTTC; CDR3aa: CASSLGNEQYF
abundance: -; v_gene: TRBV2; j_gene: TRBJ1-5; d_gene: TRBD1; CDR3nt: TGTGCCAGCAGAGGACAGGGGGATCAGCCCCAGCATTTT; CDR3aa: CASRGQGDQPQHF
abundance: -; v_gene: TRBV5-1; j_gene: TRBJ2-2; d_gene: -; CDR3nt: TGCGCCAGCAGCTCTTCCGACCCGATCCGTACTAGCGGGGAGCTGTTTTTT; CDR3aa: CASSSSDPIRTSGELFF
abundance: -; v_gene: TRBV30; j_gene: TRBJ2-3; d_gene: -; CDR3nt: TGTGCCTGGTCCAGGGCCCCGGATACGCAGTATTTT; CDR3aa: CAWSRAPDTQYF
abundance: -; v_gene: TRBV5-1; j_gene: TRBJ1-5; d_gene: -; CDR3nt: TGCGCCAGCAGCTTGGCCCCTAATCAGCCCCAGCATTTT; CDR3aa: CASSLAPNQPQHF
abundance: -; v_gene: TRBV9; j_gene: TRBJ1-1; d_gene: TRBD1; CDR3nt: TGTGCCAGCAGCGAGGGGATAACAGGGGGCGCTCCAGACACTGAAGCTTTCTTT; CDR3aa: CASSEGITGGAPDTEAFF
abundance: -; v_gene: TRBV15; j_gene: TRBJ2-5; d_gene: TRBD2; CDR3nt: TGTGCCACCTCCAGCGGGGTGAACCAAGAGACCCAGTACTTC; CDR3aa: CATSSGVNQETQYF
abundance: -; v_gene: TRBV20-1; j_gene: TRBJ2-3; d_gene: -; CDR3nt: TGCAGTGCTAGGGGGGGAGATACGCAGTATTTT; CDR3aa: CSARGGDTQYF
abundance: -; v_gene: TRBV7-2; j_gene: TRBJ2-2; d_gene: TRBD2; CDR3nt: TGTGCCAGCAGCTTAGTGACTAGCGGGAGGGCGAACACCGGGGAGCTGTTTTTT; CDR3aa: CASSLVTSGRANTGELFF
abundance: -; v_gene: TRBV6-5; j_gene: TRBJ1-2; d_gene: -; CDR3nt: TGTGCCAGCAGTTACTCGGGATTAGAGGGCTACACCTTC; CDR3aa: CASSYSGLEGYTF
abundance: -; v_gene: TRBV30; j_gene: TRBJ1-4; d_gene: -; CDR3nt: TGTGCCTCCTCGGGGGCAACTAATGAAAAACTGTTTTTT; CDR3aa: CASSGATNEKLFF
abundance: -; v_gene: TRBV5-8; j_gene: TRBJ2-5; d_gene: TRBD1; CDR3nt: TGTGCCAGCAGCACCGGACAGGGACGGCAAGAGACCCAGTACTTC; CDR3aa: CASSTGQGRQETQYF